This T cell receptor beta chain was identified in a study of shared clonotypes between healthy human individuals. The CDR3 runs to 14 residues. Germline CDR1 reads SGHRS; CDR2 reads YFSETQ. Trimming pared 4 bases from V and 2 bases from J, leaving 7 bases between. Some clones are missing from TCRdb's copy, which holds only in-frame ones; the method was immunoSEQ multiplex PCR. The sample yields about 2.4 million clones, around 90% seen once. This clonotype was sampled from a man younger than 35 in good health. Material: naive CD4+ T cells sorted from blood. Sample subset: CD45RA+ positively selected. This chain connects TRBV5-1 to TRBJ2-6; D unresolved. CDR3 coding DNA: TGCGCCAGCAGCAATACCCCTGGGGCCAACGTCCTGACTTTC. Its translation is CASSNTPGANVLTF.